The 17 T cell receptor beta chains listed next were all sequenced from one sample in a study of OX40 agonist ivuxolimab in advanced cancers. To prepare the library, the immunoSEQ multiplex PCR assay was applied. As stored in TCRdb, this immuneACCESS dataset retains in-frame rearrangements with V and J assigned. A fraction of the clones does not appear; measured against another copy, unresolved V genes explain less than half of the discrepancy, and the remainder lacks a known reason. Recorded for this sample are more than 55,000 clones; roughly 87% of them occurred a single time. The ten largest clones add up to about 0.66% of the sample. Sequenced material: CD4+ or CD8+ T cells sorted from blood, taken in a trial of the OX40 agonist ivuxolimab. All receptors come from an adult with an advanced solid tumor such as melanoma, head and neck, liver or kidney cancer.

The sample holds a few counts of this clone. One end of the junction does not line up with germline, which may come from a read error. The chain carries TRBV19 and TRBJ2-2, with D possibly TRBD2 on 6 matching bases. CDR1 LNHDA and CDR2 SQIVND come from the germline V gene (reference sequence). CDR3 size: 15 residues. The CDR3 is CASSIGLAKTGELFF. CDR3 nucleotide sequence: TGTGCCAGTAGTATCGGGCTAGCGAAAACCGGGGAGCTGTTTTTT.

The V gene is TRBV6-1, the J gene TRBJ1-1, with D possibly matching TRBD1 (6 bases). V lost 4 bases, J lost 5 bases, and 14 bases lay in between. This CDR3 spans 14 amino acids. CDR1 MNHNS and CDR2 SASEGT come from the germline V gene. The CDR3 loop is CASSVTGQQTEAFF. The CDR3 DNA reads TGTGCCAGCAGTGTAACAGGGCAACAGACTGAAGCTTTCTTT.

The chain is built from TRBV7-9 and TRBJ2-1; 7 positions agree with TRBD2. The V segment lost 5 bases and the J segment 12 bases; nucleotides outside the gene matches: 10. The length of the CDR3 is 13 residues. The germline gives CDR1 SEHNR, CDR2 FQNEAQ (reference sequence). The CDR3 nucleotides are TGTGCCAGCAGCCCGGGAGGCCGTCTCTGGCAGTTCTTC. Translated, it gives CASSPGGRLWQFF.

This clone occurred a few times. The chain employs TRBV5-4 and TRBJ2-6; D uncertain. Trimming shortened V by 2 bases and J by 0 bases, and 12 bases separated the two germline ends. The CDR3 has 17 amino acids. Germline-derived CDR1 and CDR2 are SGHNT and YYREEE (reference sequence). CDR3 nucleotide sequence: TGTGCCAGCAGCTTAATAGAGGATTTCTCTGGGGCCAACGTCCTGACTTTC. As protein: CASSLIEDFSGANVLTF.

The genes are TRBV12-5 and TRBJ2-2, with D tentatively TRBD2 (6 bases). Germline-derived CDR1 and CDR2 are LGHNT and FRNRAP. V gave up 6 bases and J gave up 5 bases, with 13 bases separating them. The CDR3 has 14 amino acids. The CDR3 here is CASGPLAGTGELFF. The CDR3 nucleotides read TGTGCTAGTGGACCCCTGGCGGGGACCGGGGAGCTGTTTTTT.

The genes are TRBV29-1 and TRBJ1-5; possible D gene TRBD1, 6 bases. Germline CDR1 and CDR2: SQVTM and ANQGSEA. The CDR3 is 13 amino acids. The ends were cut back, 5 bases at V and 0 bases at J, with 8 bases in the middle. DNA for the CDR3: TGCAGCGTTCGACAGGCTAGCAATCAGCCCCAGCATTTT. Its translation is CSVRQASNQPQHF.

The gene calls are TRBV6-1 and TRBJ2-2, with D possibly matching TRBD1 (5 bases). In germline, CDR1 is MNHNS, CDR2 SASEGT. The CDR3 consists of 12 residues. The CDR3 region has the DNA TGTGCATTTACTAAGGGGACCGGGGAGCTGTTTTTT. Its translation is CAFTKGTGELFF.

The rearrangement joins TRBV9 to TRBJ2-5, with TRBD2 matching 13 bases. Germline V gene lookup returns CDR1 SGDLS and CDR2 YYNGEE. V lost 4 bases to trimming and J lost 5 bases; unmatched junction nucleotides: 8. The CDR3 has 16 amino acids. The CDR3 spells CASSTGLAGVEETQYF. The CDR3 bases are TGTGCCAGCAGCACCGGACTAGCGGGAGTAGAGGAGACCCAGTACTTC. The full variable domain, its missing parts supplied by reference TRBV9 and TRBJ2-5, is DSGVTQTPKHLITATGQRVTLRCSPRSGDLSVYWYQQSLDQGLQFLIQYYNGEERAKGNILERFSAQQFPDLHSELNLSSLELGDSALYFCASSTGLAGVEETQYFGPGTRLLVL.

For the CDR3, the DNA is TGTGCCAGCAGTTACTCGGGACAGACCAACACTGAAGCTTTCTTT. Translating gives CASSYSGQTNTEAFF. V is TRBV6-5 and J is TRBJ1-1, with TRBD1 identical over 7 bases. V was clipped by 0 bases and J by 2 bases; unmatched bases: 3. Germline assignment: CDR1 MNHEY and CDR2 SVGAGI. The CDR3 is 15 residues long.

This chain links TRBV28 with TRBJ1-4; D perhaps matches TRBD1 (6 bases). This CDR3 has 15 residues. V was shortened by 5 bases and J by 10 bases, with 20 bases between the two germline ends. Per the germline V gene, CDR1 is MDHEN and CDR2 is SYDVKM. The CDR3 is CASSTSGGRALKLFF. CDR3 DNA sequence: TGTGCCAGCAGTACCAGTGGGGGGCGCGCGTTAAAACTGTTTTTT.

This chain uses TRBV5-4 with TRBJ2-1, with TRBD1 matching 7 bases. Germline CDR1 is SGHNT and CDR2 is YYREEE (reference sequence). With V trimmed by 4 bases and J by 6 bases, 7 bases remained unmatched. The CDR3 extends over 14 amino acids. In nucleotides, the CDR3 is TGTGCCAGCAGCCTGCGACAGGGAATCAATGAGCAGTTCTTC. Translation gives CASSLRQGINEQFF.

V and J are TRBV7-3 and TRBJ1-1; D unclear. The CDR3 extends over 16 amino acids. Germline V CDR1 and CDR2: SGHTA, FQGTGA. V gave up 2 bases and J gave up 0 bases, with 13 bases separating them. CDR3 region: CASSLAPRAMNTEAFF. The CDR3 DNA reads as TGTGCCAGCAGCTTAGCCCCTCGGGCAATGAACACTGAAGCTTTCTTT. The whole variable domain, filled in from reference TRBV7-3 and TRBJ1-1, reads GAGVSQTPSNKVTEKGKYVELRCDPISGHTALYWYRQSLGQGPEFLIYFQGTGAADDSGLPNDRFFAVRPEGSVSTLKIQRTERGDSAVYLCASSLAPRAMNTEAFFGQGTRLTVV.

This chain uses TRBV15 with TRBJ2-1; D remains unclear. Trimming removed 1 base from V and 5 bases from J, with 6 bases in between. The CDR3 has 13 residues. The V gene's germline CDR1 is LNHNV and CDR2 YYDKDF (reference sequence). The CDR3 DNA is TGTGCCACCAGCAGAGTCCCAAACAATGAGCAGTTCTTC. Protein product: CATSRVPNNEQFF.

The chain carries TRBV29-1 and TRBJ2-7; 8 bases line up with TRBD1. Germline lookup yields CDR1 SQVTM and CDR2 ANQGSEA. V shed 4 bases, J shed 5 bases, and the junction held 7 bases outside the gene matches. This CDR3 spans 13 amino acids. CDR3 coding DNA: TGCAGCGTTGTTGGACAGGGTTACCACGAGCAGTACTTC. Its translation is CSVVGQGYHEQYF.

The J gene is TRBJ2-3, the V gene TRBV6-5, with D perhaps TRBD1 or TRBD2 (6 bases each). The CDR3 length is 16 residues. Trimming left V 4 bases short and J 0 bases short, with 14 bases between. Germline CDR1 MNHEY, CDR2 SVGAGI. The CDR3 DNA reads TGTGCCAGCAGTTTATTACAGGGAGGAAGCACAGATACGCAGTATTTT. Its protein product is CASSLLQGGSTDTQYF.

V and J are TRBV19 and TRBJ1-2; 8 bases fit TRBD1. Unmatched junction bases numbered 11, after V lost 6 bases and J lost 8 bases. Germline assignment: CDR1 LNHDA and CDR2 SQIVND (reference sequence). The CDR3 sequence is 14 residues long. CDR3 DNA: TGTGCCAGTAGGACAGGGGAAACTAAGGGAGGCTACACCTTC. Translated: CASRTGETKGGYTF.

This clone appeared a few times. V is TRBV19 and J is TRBJ1-5, with D possibly TRBD1 on 5 matching bases. The CDR3 is made up of 15 amino acids. The V end lost 8 bases, the J end lost 2 bases, and 16 bases lay between the germline ends. The germline V gene encodes CDR1 LNHDA and CDR2 SQIVND (reference sequence). CDR3 coding DNA: TGTGCCAGTCTCCAGGGTGGGTATGGCAATCAGCCCCAGCATTTT. This translates into CASLQGGYGNQPQHF. Based on the CDR3 plus reference TRBV19 and TRBJ1-5, the full variable domain is DGGITQSPKYLFRKEGQNVTLSCEQNLNHDAMYWYRQDPGQGLRLIYYSQIVNDFQKGDIAEGYSVSREKKESFPLTVTSAQKNPTAFYLCASLQGGYGNQPQHFGDGTRLSIL.